Reported below is one T cell receptor beta chain. Its antigen is unidentified. V lost 7 bases to trimming and J lost 6 bases; unmatched junction nucleotides: 11. The CDR3 has 16 amino acids. The germline V gene encodes CDR1 MNHEY and CDR2 SVGEGT. The sample belongs to a study of blood T cells in healthy people across ages. The use of a sample-barcoded 5' primer and a J-beta primer mix characterized a second PCR of roughly 7 to 11 cycles. TCRdb re-called the 5' RACE reads with MiXCR, one entry per CDR3 protein. The top ten hold 23% of the sample, which has fewer than 2,000,000 distinct CDR3 sequences, about 39% seen once. Study-wide findings and caveats: Possibly, changes in expanded clonotypes were confounded because donor CMV status was unknown.

V gene TRBV6-2 or TRBV6-3 combines with J gene TRBJ2-1; 11 bases fit TRBD2. This sequence was found in a human donor in good health. Sequenced: blood. CDR3 sequence reads: CASTNRASGGLNEQFF. CDR3 nucleotide sequence: TGTGCCAGCACTAACCGGGCTAGCGGGGGGCTCAATGAGCAGTTCTTC.